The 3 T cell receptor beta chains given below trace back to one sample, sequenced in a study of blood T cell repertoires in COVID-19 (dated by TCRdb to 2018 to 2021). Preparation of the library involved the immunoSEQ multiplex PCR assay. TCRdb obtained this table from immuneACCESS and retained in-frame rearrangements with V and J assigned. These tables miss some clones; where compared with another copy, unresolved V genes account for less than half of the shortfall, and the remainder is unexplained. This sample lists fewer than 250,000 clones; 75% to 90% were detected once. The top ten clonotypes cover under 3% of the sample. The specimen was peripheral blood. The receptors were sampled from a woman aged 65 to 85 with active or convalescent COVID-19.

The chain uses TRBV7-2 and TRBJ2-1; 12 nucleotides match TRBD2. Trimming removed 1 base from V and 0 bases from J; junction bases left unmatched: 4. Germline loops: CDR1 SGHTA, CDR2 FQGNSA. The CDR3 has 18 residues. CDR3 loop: CASSLVTSGGNSYNEQFF. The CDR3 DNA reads TGTGCCAGCAGCTTAGTTACTAGCGGGGGGAACTCCTACAATGAGCAGTTCTTC.

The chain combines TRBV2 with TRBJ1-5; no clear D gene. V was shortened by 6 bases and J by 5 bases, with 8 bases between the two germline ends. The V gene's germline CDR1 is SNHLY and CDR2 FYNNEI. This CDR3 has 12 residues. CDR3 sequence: CASRRQDQPQHF. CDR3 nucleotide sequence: TGTGCCAGCAGGAGACAAGATCAGCCCCAGCATTTT.

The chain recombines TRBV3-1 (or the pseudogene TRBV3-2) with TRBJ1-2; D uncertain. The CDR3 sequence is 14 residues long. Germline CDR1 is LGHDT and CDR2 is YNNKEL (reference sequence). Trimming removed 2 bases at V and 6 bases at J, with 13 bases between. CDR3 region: CASSQRGFLDGYTF. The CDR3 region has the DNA TGTGCCAGCAGCCAACGAGGTTTTTTAGATGGCTACACCTTC.